The 9 T cell receptor beta chains presented below share a single source sample, sequenced in a study of T cells after yellow fever vaccination. TCRdb analysed the 5' RACE reads with MiXCR anew, one entry per CDR3 protein. The sample contains hundreds of thousands of distinct CDR3 sequences, 8.7% of which appear only once. The source material was CD4+ T cells sorted from PBMCs, sampled 5 days after the yellow fever booster vaccination. Receptors originate from a man aged 18 to 30 who received the YFV17D yellow fever vaccine.

This chain joins TRBV7-2 and TRBJ2-7; a possible D gene is TRBD2 (7 bases). Germline CDR1 SGHTA, CDR2 FQGNSA. Trimming took 6 bases from V and 5 from J, leaving 20 bases between them. This CDR3 comprises 15 residues. The CDR3 reads CASREWGGHEDEQYF. CDR3 in DNA: TGTGCCAGCAGGGAATGGGGGGGGCATGAGGACGAGCAGTACTTC.

This clonotype was seen only a few times. This sequence joins TRBV6-5 and TRBJ1-2; D is uncertain. CDR3 length: 12 residues. Germline loops: CDR1 MNHEY, CDR2 SVGAGI. The V gene lost 6 bases and the J gene lost 12 bases, with 17 bases spanning the gap. The CDR3 bases are TGTGCCAGCAGGACGGGCCGAGCGGGCAACACCTTC. Translation: CASRTGRAGNTF.

A few counts support this clonotype. This sequence joins TRBV10-3 and TRBJ1-1, with D maybe TRBD1 (6 bases). CDR1 ENHRY and CDR2 SYGVKD come from the germline V gene. This CDR3 region has 15 residues. The V gene lost 3 bases and the J gene lost 0 bases, with 11 bases spanning the gap. This chain's CDR3 is CAISDPTGMNTEAFF. DNA of the CDR3: TGTGCCATCAGTGACCCGACAGGCATGAACACTGAAGCTTTCTTT.

This clonotype was counted only a few times. This chain connects TRBV5-4 to TRBJ2-5, with D perhaps matching TRBD2 (5 bases). The CDR3 contains 15 residues. V lost 0 bases to trimming and J lost 5 bases, with 14 bases between them. Germline assignment: CDR1 SGHNT and CDR2 YYREEE (reference sequence). CDR3 sequence: CASSLGVGGEETQYF. DNA for the CDR3: TGTGCCAGCAGCTTGGGAGTCGGTGGGGAGGAGACCCAGTACTTC. The full variable domain, completed using reference TRBV5-4 and TRBJ2-5, is ETGVTQSPTHLIKTRGQQVTLRCSSQSGHNTVSWYQQALGQGPQFIFQYYREEENGRGNFPPRFSGLQFPNYSSELNVNALELDDSALYLCASSLGVGGEETQYFGPGTRLLVL.

This clonotype was observed a few times. This chain joins TRBV7-6 and TRBJ2-1, with TRBD2 identical over 10 bases. The CDR3 contains 16 residues. V lost 3 bases to trimming and J lost 7 bases; unmatched junction nucleotides: 9. Germline V CDR1 and CDR2: SGHVS, FNYEAQ. The CDR3 nucleotides are TGTGCCAGCAGCTTCTCCCTAGCGGGGGTAGGTAATGAGCAGTTCTTC. Its translation: CASSFSLAGVGNEQFF.

This clonotype was counted a few times. The chain joins TRBV7-2 to TRBJ2-6, with D perhaps TRBD1 (6 bases). Trimming cost V 1 base and J 12 bases, with 13 bases left between them. Per germline, CDR1 SGHTA and CDR2 FQGNSA. CDR3 size: 14 residues. The CDR3 DNA sequence: TGTGCCAGCAGCTTAGAAGGGACAATGACCGTCCTGACTTTC. Translation: CASSLEGTMTVLTF.

Ten or more counts support this clonotype. The J gene is TRBJ2-7, the V gene TRBV5-1, with D possibly TRBD1 on 5 matching bases. This CDR3 spans 15 amino acids. In germline, CDR1 is SGHRS, CDR2 YFSETQ. The ends were cut back, 0 bases at V and 3 bases at J, with 13 bases in the middle. In nucleotides, the CDR3 is TGCGCCAGCAGCTTGGGTCTGACAGCGAGCTACGAGCAGTACTTC. Translation gives CASSLGLTASYEQYF.

This clonotype was detected ten times or more. The chain has TRBV5-1 and TRBJ2-5; a possible D gene is TRBD1 (6 bases). Trimming cost V 9 bases and J 1 base, with 10 bases left between them. There are 12 residues in the CDR3. Germline CDR1 SGHRS, CDR2 YFSETQ. The CDR3 nucleotides read TGCGCCACGGGACACCTCCAAGAGACCCAGTACTTC. It specifies CATGHLQETQYF.

This clonotype has more than one count but fewer than ten. The chain combines TRBV3-1 with TRBJ2-6; no reliable D call. The CDR3 spans 15 residues. Germline V gene sequence: CDR1 LGHDT, CDR2 YNNKEL (reference sequence). V gave up 1 base and J gave up 0 bases, with 4 bases separating them. The CDR3 DNA sequence: TGTGCCAGCAGCCAAGGGGTCTCTGGGGCCAACGTCCTGACTTTC. This translates into CASSQGVSGANVLTF. The entire variable domain, with the rest obtained from reference TRBV3-1 and TRBJ2-6, is as follows: DTAVSQTPKYLVTQMGNDKSIKCEQNLGHDTMYWYKQDSKKFLKIMFSYNNKELIINETVPNRFSPKSPDKAHLNLHINSLELGDSAVYFCASSQGVSGANVLTFGAGSRLTVL.